This record covers a single TCR beta chain. Its antigen is as yet unknown. This entry is derived from a study of OX40 agonist ivuxolimab in advanced cancers. Assay: immunoSEQ multiplex PCR; the TCRdb copy retains only in-frame clones and omits some. The table shows 65,000 to 75,000 clones, with 70% to 90% occurring only once. Per the germline V gene, CDR1 is MNHEY and CDR2 is SVGAGI. V was pared by 7 bases and J by 4 bases, with 17 bases between. The CDR3 contains 15 residues. Findings and caveats of the study: At 0.1 to 3.0 mg/kg and by week 6, clonal expansion occurred in CD4+ and CD8+ blood T cells. In general, CD8+ T cells held more expanded clones than CD4+ did, on average.

The sequence was collected from an adult with an advanced solid tumor such as melanoma, head and neck, liver or kidney cancer. The sample consisted of CD4+ or CD8+ T cells sorted from blood, taken in a trial of the OX40 agonist ivuxolimab. This sequence joins TRBV6-5 and TRBJ2-1, with D perhaps matching TRBD1 (6 bases). The CDR3 protein is CASNSRQASYNEQFF. The CDR3 DNA is TGTGCCAGCAATTCCCGACAGGCATCTTACAATGAGCAGTTCTTC.